This is a list of T cell receptor beta chains from one sample in a study of somatic mutations in cytotoxic T cells in rheumatoid arthritis. The data were produced by immunoSEQ multiplex PCR, yet TCRdb's version contains in-frame clones alone and is incomplete. The sample has about 25,000 clones; less than 85% are singletons. The sequenced material came from CD8+ T cells sorted from blood. Receptor source: a woman in her late teens or twenties in good health. CDR3s include the opening cysteine and the closing phenylalanine or tryptophan. A D gene is named only where the DNA matches it firmly.

>TRBD2|TRBJ2-1|TRBV30
CAWSPLPAGGPIEQFF
>-|TRBJ1-1|TRBV6-5
CASSYSSVDTEAFF
>-|TRBJ1-1|TRBV19
CASRTGPPHEAFF
>TRBD1|TRBJ1-1|TRBV28
CASSKETGWNTEAFF
>TRBD1|TRBJ2-1|TRBV9
CASSVAQGEKFF
>-|TRBJ1-1|TRBV4-2
CASSPGGGTEAFF
>-|TRBJ1-1|TRBV27
CASSWGVYTEAFF
>TRBD1|TRBJ1-2|TRBV6-5
CASSWGQGTDYGYTF
>TRBD1|TRBJ2-2|TRBV18
CASSPLSRTGNTGELFF
>-|TRBJ1-1|TRBV28
CASSFRARGTEAFF
>-|TRBJ1-1|TRBV7-9
CASSLHRTEAFF
>-|TRBJ2-7|TRBV28
CASRPIGNYEQYF
>TRBD2|TRBJ2-1|TRBV4-1
CASSPGLVGDNEQFF
>TRBD1|TRBJ1-5|TRBV6-6
CASTGPGGQPQHF
>-|TRBJ1-1|TRBV28
CASRGVTMNTEAFF
>-|TRBJ1-1|TRBV7-9
CASRAEGKTEAFF
>-|TRBJ1-1|TRBV13
CASSFVGTEAFF
>-|TRBJ2-5|TRBV7-2
CASSLEDTWGETQYF
>-|TRBJ1-4|TRBV27
CASSPYGVTNEKLFF
>TRBD2|TRBJ2-3|TRBV5-3
CARSRGGVSLSTDTQYF
>TRBD2|TRBJ2-1|TRBV7-8
CASSLTYGLGDNEQFF
>TRBD2|TRBJ2-2|TRBV7-9
CASSLPTSGNTGELFF
>-|TRBJ1-4|TRBV6-1
CASNGLTGTNEKLFF
>-|TRBJ2-7|TRBV30
CAWRGVRYEQYF
>-|TRBJ1-3|TRBV27
CASSPTVTGNTIYF
>-|TRBJ2-1|TRBV27
CASSLTGSSYNEQFF
>-|TRBJ2-5|TRBV2
CASRSEGFQETQYF
>TRBD1|TRBJ1-2|TRBV7-9
CASSSGQVGFNYGYTF
>TRBD2|TRBJ2-1|TRBV9
CASSLGGALSEQFF
>-|TRBJ2-2|TRBV21-1
CASSTSGGPNTGELFF
>-|TRBJ2-7|TRBV27
CASSLSGGSAYEQYF
>TRBD2|TRBJ2-1|TRBV30
CAWSFGGAWEQFF
>-|TRBJ1-5|TRBV6-1
CASSDRETQPQHF
>TRBD1|TRBJ1-2|TRBV9
CASSPTGVYGYTF
>-|TRBJ2-1|TRBV14
CASSQGQGGVSYNEQFF
>-|TRBJ1-6|TRBV19
CASTRGAYNSPLHF
>-|TRBJ2-1|TRBV6-5
CASSRTLGDEQFF
>TRBD2|TRBJ2-2|TRBV6-1
CALEMAAGGSGELFF
>-|TRBJ1-1|TRBV6-6
CASSYSVGDLAFF
>-|TRBJ2-1|TRBV28
CASTLSHEQFF
>-|TRBJ2-7|TRBV7-9
CASSHRDFTYEQYF